In this sample, the clone carrying this TCR beta chain turned up a few times. Antigen unknown. MiXCR was run by TCRdb on the 5' RACE reads, yielding one entry per CDR3 protein. The table includes about 630,000 distinct CDR3 sequences, roughly 12% detected once. The data belong to a study of T cells after yellow fever vaccination. Study-wide points: Post-booster samples contained most primary-vaccination clones (around 96% CD4, about 90% CD8). A limited proportion of clonotypes was detected within both the CD4 and CD8 compartments.

Per germline, CDR1 MNHEY and CDR2 SMNVEV (reference sequence). V gave up 0 bases and J gave up 2 bases; unmatched junction bases: 0. There are 14 residues in the CDR3. The specimen was PBMCs, collected on the day of the yellow fever booster vaccination. J is TRBJ2-7 and V is TRBV27; TRBD2 aligns across 8 bases. The TCR sequence derives from a man younger than 45 who received the YFV17D yellow fever vaccine. The CDR3 spells CASSLSGLAYEQYF. The DNA of the CDR3 is TGTGCCAGCAGTTTATCGGGACTAGCCTACGAGCAGTACTTC.